The next 3 T cell receptor beta chains were all read from a single sample in a study of response to subunit inactivated influenza vaccine. TCRdb reprocessed the RT-PCR reads via MiXCR and lists one record per CDR3 protein. Of approximately 310,000 distinct CDR3 sequences in the sample, about a fifth were seen once. The source material was PBMCs from blood, sampled approximately 22 months after vaccination. The origin of the receptors is a man aged 50-75 years who received an inactivated influenza vaccine.

This clonotype occurred a few times. The chain joins TRBV6-1 to TRBJ1-2; D not certain. V gave up 11 bases and J gave up 3 bases, with 13 bases separating them. From germline, CDR1 is MNHNS and CDR2 SASEGT. This CDR3 spans 12 amino acids. For the CDR3, the DNA is TGTGCCGGGAGTAACAACTACTATGGCTACACCTTC. This codes for CAGSNNYYGYTF.

In its sample, this clonotype was seen a few times. The V and J genes are TRBV7-2 and TRBJ2-5; 14 bases align to TRBD2. V lost 5 bases, J lost 3 bases, and 2 bases stayed unmatched. Germline CDR1 is SGHTA and CDR2 is FQGNSA. The CDR3 has 15 amino acids. CDR3 bases: TGTGCCAGCAGCAAGGGACTAGCGGGGGAAGAGACCCAGTACTTC. Its translation is CASSKGLAGEETQYF.

The genes are TRBV11-2 and TRBJ2-7; TRBD2 matches 9 bases. After removal of 6 bases from V and 4 bases from J, the junction contained 10 bases not matched to a gene. Germline-derived CDR1 and CDR2 are SGHAT and FQNNGV. There are 15 residues in the CDR3. CDR3 sequence: CASRIPGLAPYEQYF. In DNA, the CDR3 is TGTGCCAGCAGAATACCGGGACTAGCACCATACGAGCAGTACTTC. Using reference TRBV11-2 and TRBJ2-7 for the parts outside the CDR3, the full variable domain is EAGVAQSPRYKIIEKRQSVAFWCNPISGHATLYWYQQILGQGPKLLIQFQNNGVVDDSQLPKDRFSAERLKGVDSTLKIQPAKLEDSAVYLCASRIPGLAPYEQYFGPGTRLTVT.